The TCR beta chain under discussion was sequenced for a study of Ad26.COV2.S vaccination and SARS-CoV-2 variants. The treatment: over 15 received Ad26.COV2.S at low or high dose, single or two shots; about five received placebo; per-sample allocation not given. Sampling happened 63 days after the first vaccine or placebo injection. Whoever gave the sample was an adult aged 18-55 years in Boston. Participants' vaccine, an Ad26 vector, delivered Wuhan-strain SARS-CoV-2 spike. Assay used: immunoSEQ multiplex PCR; TCRdb lists only in-frame clones, some missing. The sample contains more than 350,000 clones, 80% to 95% of which appear only once. V dropped 1 base and J dropped 3 bases, with 10 bases sitting between them. Germline assignment: CDR1 SEHNR and CDR2 FQNEAQ (reference sequence). CDR3 length: 14 amino acids. A note on this clone: The same CDR3 also results from other DNA sequences found in this sample.

This TCR came from a person aged 18-60 years who received the Ad26.COV2.S COVID-19 vaccine or a placebo. This chain connects TRBV7-9 to TRBJ2-7; a possible D gene is TRBD2 (6 bases). The sequenced sample was peripheral blood, obtained in a trial of Ad26.COV2.S vaccine versus placebo. The CDR3 here is CASSLGGTYYEQYF. The CDR3 nucleotides read TGTGCCAGCAGCTTAGGGGGGACTTACTACGAGCAGTACTTC.